What follows are 26 T cell receptor beta chains derived from one specimen sequenced in a study of CD8 T cells in ankylosing spondylitis. TCRdb independently ran MiXCR on the 5' RACE reads; one entry per CDR3 protein. The sample lists around 340,000 distinct CDR3 sequences; about 15% were seen once. The source material was blood, either unsorted or a sorted T cell fraction (not recorded which). The receptors originated from a male donor with ankylosing spondylitis or in good health (not recorded which).

The chain combines TRBV21-1 with TRBJ2-5; the table's D gene call, TRBD2, was not cross checked with the DNA. TRBV21-1 is reported as a pseudogene. The CDR3 is made up of 18 amino acids. CDR3 in DNA: TGTGCCAGCAGCGCATGGTTCTCCAGCGGGGGGTCGGGAGAGACCCAGTACTTC. This encodes CASSAWFSSGGSGETQYF.

V gene TRBV5-1 combines with J gene TRBJ2-5; either TRBD1 or TRBD2 may supply D (5 bases each). The V gene's germline CDR1 is SGHRS and CDR2 YFSETQ. The CDR3 is made up of 14 amino acids. Trimming removed 3 bases at V and 5 bases at J, with 14 bases between. The CDR3 bases are TGCGCCAGCAGCTCCGGGGCGTCGGGGGAGACCCAGTACTTC. Encoded protein: CASSSGASGETQYF.

This sequence joins TRBV30 and TRBJ1-2; a weak D match, TRBD1 (6 bases). The CDR3 totals 11 residues. The V end lost 3 bases, the J end lost 8 bases, and 10 bases lay between the germline ends. Germline V gene sequence: CDR1 GTSNPN, CDR2 SVGIG (reference sequence). The DNA of the CDR3 is TGTGCCTGGAGGAAGGGGGAAGGCTACACCTTC. It is translated as CAWRKGEGYTF.

This clonotype was seen a handful of times. The V gene is TRBV5-6, the J gene TRBJ2-7, with D hard to call. CDR1 is SGHDT and CDR2 is YYEEEE in the germline V gene. V was clipped by 6 bases and J by 2 bases, with 18 bases between them. The CDR3 is 15 residues long. The CDR3 DNA follows: TGTGCCAGCATCAATCTGATTGACGGCCCCTACGAGCAGTACTTC. Its translation is CASINLIDGPYEQYF.

The CDR3 DNA reads as TGCAGTGCTAGAGTTAGCGGGAGAAACAATGAGCAGTTCTTC. Translated: CSARVSGRNNEQFF. The chain employs TRBV20-1 and TRBJ2-1, with 9 bases lining up with TRBD2. Germline V gene lookup returns CDR1 DFQATT and CDR2 SNEGSKA (reference sequence). J gave up 5 bases and V 1 base, and 3 bases lay outside the gene matches. This CDR3 has 14 amino acids.

The gene calls are TRBV6-1 and TRBJ2-3; TRBD1 agrees at 11 bases. This CDR3 is 13 amino acids long. CDR1 is MNHNS, CDR2 SASEGT, per germline. Germline trimming cut 4 bases from V and 6 bases from J; bases unmatched to any gene: 0. The CDR3 DNA is TGTGCCAGCAGTGGGGACAGGGGGGATACGCAGTATTTT. Translated: CASSGDRGDTQYF.

The chain recombines TRBV5-1 with TRBJ2-5, with D tentatively TRBD2 (5 bases). The CDR3 is 15 residues long. The germline gives CDR1 SGHRS, CDR2 YFSETQ. V lost 3 bases, J lost 1 base, and 13 bases lay in between. This chain's CDR3 is CASSSLRGTQETQYF. CDR3 coding DNA: TGCGCCAGCAGCTCCCTCCGGGGTACCCAAGAGACCCAGTACTTC.

At least ten counts were recorded for this clonotype. This chain links TRBV3-1 with TRBJ1-2, with D hard to call. Germline loops: CDR1 LGHDT, CDR2 YNNKEL (reference sequence). V was pared by 4 bases and J by 3 bases, with 18 bases between. The CDR3 has 16 amino acids. The CDR3 nucleotides are TGTGCCAGCAGCCTCTCCCTGGGAGGCGCACACTATGGCTACACCTTC. Its protein product is CASSLSLGGAHYGYTF.

This clonotype was seen a few times. This chain uses TRBV20-1 with TRBJ2-1, with 14 bases matching TRBD2. Germline assignment: CDR1 DFQATT and CDR2 SNEGSKA (reference sequence). The length of the CDR3 is 13 residues. The V segment lost 6 bases and the J segment 9 bases; nucleotides outside the gene matches: 4. CDR3 loop: CSAGTSGRSEQFF. CDR3 in DNA: TGCAGTGCCGGGACTAGCGGGAGAAGTGAGCAGTTCTTC.

The gene calls are TRBV5-1 and TRBJ2-7, with a weak D call TRBD2 (6 bases). The length of the CDR3 is 14 residues. The germline V and J ends were trimmed by 4 bases and 0 bases, with 11 bases remaining between them. From germline, CDR1 is SGHRS and CDR2 YFSETQ. The CDR3 DNA follows: TGCGCCAGCAGCCTGGGGAGGCCCTCCTACGAGCAGTACTTC. It translates to CASSLGRPSYEQYF.

This clonotype was seen a handful of times. The V call is TRBV20-1, the J call TRBJ2-7; D uncertain. Between the trimmed V and J ends, which lost 4 bases and 4 bases, there was a span of 23 bases. CDR1 and CDR2 from the germline V gene are DFQATT and SNEGSKA (reference sequence). The CDR3 spans 16 residues. The CDR3 reads CSATKRTALSGYEQYF. CDR3 in DNA: TGCAGTGCTACGAAAAGGACCGCCCTAAGTGGTTACGAGCAGTACTTC.

This clonotype occurred many times. The CDR3 bases are TGTGCCAGCAGTCCGCGGGGGAACTCCTACGAGCAGTACTTC. Protein sequence: CASSPRGNSYEQYF. This chain connects TRBV5-6 to TRBJ2-7; 7 positions agree with TRBD2. The CDR3 is 14 residues long. Germline CDR1 is SGHDT and CDR2 is YYEEEE. V lost 5 bases to trimming and J lost 0 bases; unmatched junction nucleotides: 5.

There are a few counts of this clonotype. The V call is TRBV5-5, the J call TRBJ1-1; the D gene is possibly TRBD1 (5 bases). V was pared by 3 bases and J by 4 bases, with 13 bases between. In germline, CDR1 is SGHKS, CDR2 YYEKEE (reference sequence). The CDR3 runs 14 residues. The CDR3 region is CASSYPGGGTEAFF. Written as DNA, the CDR3 is TGTGCCAGCAGCTACCCGGGGGGGGGCACTGAAGCTTTCTTT.

The genes are TRBV5-6 and TRBJ1-4, with D possibly TRBD1 on 5 matching bases. This CDR3 has 15 residues. V was trimmed by 0 bases and J by 3 bases, leaving 9 bases between them. Looked up from germline, CDR1 is SGHDT and CDR2 is YYEEEE. The CDR3 is CASSLAGGANEKLFF. The CDR3 nucleotides read TGTGCCAGCAGCTTGGCGGGGGGGGCTAATGAAAAACTGTTTTTT.

This clonotype occurred a few times. The genes are TRBV10-3 and TRBJ2-7; a possible D gene is TRBD1 (6 bases). The CDR3 is made up of 15 amino acids. CDR1 is ENHRY and CDR2 is SYGVKD in the germline V gene. Trimming removed 0 bases from V and 0 bases from J, with 9 bases in between. This chain's CDR3 is CAISESGQSSYEQYF. The CDR3, as DNA: TGTGCCATCAGTGAGTCGGGACAATCCTCCTACGAGCAGTACTTC.

This clonotype showed up just a few times. The rearrangement links TRBV29-1 to TRBJ2-3; possibly TRBD2 for D (7 bases). Germline V gene data show CDR1 as SQVTM and CDR2 as ANQGSEA. The CDR3 runs to 14 residues. The V end was cut by 5 bases, the J end by 4 bases, with 16 bases between. The CDR3 sequence is CSVSPGGSPDTQYF. In DNA form, the CDR3 reads TGCAGCGTTTCTCCGGGGGGCTCCCCAGATACGCAGTATTTT.

This clonotype has a handful of counts. The V gene is TRBV7-9, the J gene TRBJ1-4, with 10 bases aligning to TRBD1. The germline V gene has CDR1 SEHNR and CDR2 FQNEAQ (reference sequence). The V and J ends lost 4 bases and 1 base, in that order; junction bases with no gene match: 6. The CDR3 runs to 17 residues. CDR3 in DNA: TGTGCCAGCAGCTCCGGACAGGGGGTGGAAACTAATGAAAAACTGTTTTTT. Translation gives CASSSGQGVETNEKLFF.

This clonotype was seen a handful of times. The chain uses TRBV5-1 and TRBJ2-1, with 10 bases fitting TRBD2. The CDR3 runs 17 residues. The V segment lost 0 bases and the J segment 5 bases; nucleotides outside the gene matches: 8. Germline V gives CDR1 SGHRS, CDR2 YFSETQ. CDR3 nucleotide sequence: TGCGCCAGCAGCTTGGCCCCAGCGGGAGGGTTGAACAATGAGCAGTTCTTC. Amino acids: CASSLAPAGGLNNEQFF.

The sample holds a few counts of this clonotype. Sequence at one end of the junction differs from germline and may be a read error. The V call is TRBV5-1, the J call TRBJ2-1, with 10 bases fitting TRBD2. The CDR3 totals 17 residues. CDR1 is SGHRS, CDR2 YFSETQ, per germline. The CDR3 region has the DNA TGCGCCAGCAGCTTGGCCAGCGGGAGGGCCTCCCACAATGAGCAGTTCTTC. Translated, it gives CASSLASGRASHNEQFF.

This chain joins TRBV7-9 and TRBJ2-5; possibly TRBD1 or TRBD2 for D (5 bases each). The CDR3 is 14 residues long. V lost 1 base and J 5 bases, leaving 11 bases between the germline ends. CDR1 SEHNR and CDR2 FQNEAQ come from the germline V gene (reference sequence). The CDR3 coding sequence is TGTGCCAGCAGCTTAGACGGGGCGAGGGAGACCCAGTACTTC. Its translation is CASSLDGARETQYF.

Turning to this clonotype: The conserved closing phenylalanine or tryptophan is absent in this CDR3, likely reflecting a read error. No DNA is shown, since the ends of the CDR3 on it are uncertain; the CDR3 is the one TCRdb lists. The chain couples TRBV28 to TRBJ2-1. Germline V lookup: CDR1 MDHEN, CDR2 SYDVKM. Counting both end residues, the CDR3 totals 8 amino acids. The CDR3 loop is CASSLPSL.

This rearrangement joins TRBV20-1 to TRBJ1-1, with TRBD1 as a possible D gene (6 bases). The CDR3 sequence is 14 residues long. Germline V gives CDR1 DFQATT, CDR2 SNEGSKA (reference sequence). Trimming took 2 bases from V and 1 from J, leaving 11 bases between them. The CDR3 loop reads CSARIGGTNTEAFF. The CDR3 DNA reads TGCAGTGCTAGAATAGGGGGGACGAACACTGAAGCTTTCTTT.

The CDR3 protein is CSARWDRGTDTQYF. DNA for the CDR3: TGCAGTGCTAGGTGGGATCGGGGCACAGATACGCAGTATTTT. V and J are TRBV20-1 and TRBJ2-3, with unresolved D. CDR3 size: 14 residues. Trimming shortened V by 3 bases and J by 1 base, and 11 bases separated the two germline ends. Germline V lookup: CDR1 DFQATT, CDR2 SNEGSKA (reference sequence).

V gene TRBV29-1 combines with J gene TRBJ2-7, with D possibly being TRBD1 (5 bases). CDR3 size: 12 residues. The V end lost 4 bases, the J end lost 3 bases, and 10 bases lay between the germline ends. Germline CDR1 reads SQVTM; CDR2 reads ANQGSEA. CDR3 DNA: TGCAGCGTTGCCGACAGCTTCTACGAGCAGTACTTC. Protein product: CSVADSFYEQYF.

V gene TRBV10-3 combines with J gene TRBJ2-5; no clear D gene. CDR3 length equals 13 residues. Germline lookup yields CDR1 ENHRY and CDR2 SYGVKD. V shed 7 bases and J shed 2 bases, with 11 bases lying between them. The CDR3 nucleotides read TGTGCCATCATGGGAAGCTCACAAGAGACCCAGTACTTC. It is translated as CAIMGSSQETQYF.

V and J are TRBV15 and TRBJ2-3; a possible D gene is TRBD2 (5 bases). CDR3 length: 15 amino acids. CDR1 and CDR2 from the germline V gene are LNHNV and YYDKDF (reference sequence). V lost 7 bases and J lost 0, with 14 bases in between. CDR3 protein: CATKYDGISTDTQYF. CDR3 coding DNA: TGTGCCACCAAGTATGACGGGATTAGCACAGATACGCAGTATTTT.